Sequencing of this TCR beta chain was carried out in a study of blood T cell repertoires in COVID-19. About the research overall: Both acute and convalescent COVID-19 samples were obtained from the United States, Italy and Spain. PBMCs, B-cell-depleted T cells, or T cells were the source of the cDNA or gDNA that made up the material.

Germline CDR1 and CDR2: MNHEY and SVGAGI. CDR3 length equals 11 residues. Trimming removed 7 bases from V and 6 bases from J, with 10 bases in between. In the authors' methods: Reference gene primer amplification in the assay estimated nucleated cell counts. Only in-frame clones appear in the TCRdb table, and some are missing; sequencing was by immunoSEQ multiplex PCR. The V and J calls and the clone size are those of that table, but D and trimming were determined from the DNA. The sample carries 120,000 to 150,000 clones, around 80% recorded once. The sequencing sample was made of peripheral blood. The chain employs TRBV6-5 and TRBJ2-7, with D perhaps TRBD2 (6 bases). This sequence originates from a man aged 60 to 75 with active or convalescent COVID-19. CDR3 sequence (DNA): TGTGCCAGCAAAGACGGGGGCGAGCAGTACTTC. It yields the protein CASKDGGEQYF.